The rows below give T cell receptor beta chains drawn from one sample of a study of identical twins. Each CDR3 protein is one row after TCRdb ran MiXCR on the 5' RACE reads. The table shows about 520,000 distinct CDR3 sequences, with 20% to 25% occurring only once. The data also belong to a second study, concerning T cells expressing NK-cell markers.

The source material was CD4+ T cells sorted from blood. The receptors stem from a woman younger than 30 in good health. The CDR3 runs from the conserved cysteine through the conserved F or W. The D gene is left open where the match is weak. Size tells how often a clone was seen (once, few, many) or the class of an expanded clone, and some rows leave it out.

V gene	D gene	clone size	J gene	CDR3 protein	CDR3 DNA
TRBV7-2	TRBD2	few	TRBJ2-7	CASSTSGSLYEQYF	TGTGCCAGCAGCACTAGCGGGAGTCTCTACGAGCAGTACTTC
TRBV7-2	TRBD2	-	TRBJ2-7	CASSTDSGRAGYEQYF	TGTGCCAGCAGCACCGATAGCGGGAGGGCCGGGTACGAGCAGTACTTC
TRBV12-3/TRBV12-4	-	many	TRBJ1-1	CASSFRGLNTEAFF	TGTGCCAGCAGTTTCAGGGGCCTGAACACTGAAGCTTTCTTT
TRBV10-2	-	few	TRBJ2-1	CASTLTWGEQFF	TGCGCCAGCACCTTGACTTGGGGGGAGCAGTTCTTC
TRBV6-5	TRBD1	few	TRBJ2-2	CASSSGTENTGELFF	TGTGCCAGCAGTTCCGGGACAGAGAACACCGGGGAGCTGTTTTTT
TRBV5-1	TRBD2	-	TRBJ2-3	CASSLGAGGPDTQYF	TGCGCCAGCAGCTTGGGAGCGGGAGGCCCCGATACGCAGTATTTT
TRBV7-2	-	-	TRBJ2-2	CASSPMGGLGTGELFF	TGTGCCAGCAGCCCAATGGGGGGGCTCGGCACCGGGGAGCTGTTTTTT
TRBV12-3/TRBV12-4	TRBD2	many	TRBJ2-5	CASSLRGGSYQETQYF	TGTGCCAGCAGTTTACGGGGGGGATCGTACCAAGAGACCCAGTACTTC
TRBV6-2/TRBV6-3	-	-	TRBJ2-3	CASSYSKGAGSSTDTQYF	TGTGCCAGCAGTTACTCAAAAGGGGCAGGCTCTAGCACAGATACGCAGTATTTT
TRBV6-2/TRBV6-3	TRBD1	-	TRBJ2-3	CASSSPPGRGYTDTQYF	TGTGCCAGCAGTTCCCCTCCGGGCAGGGGGTACACAGATACGCAGTATTTT
TRBV20-1	-	-	TRBJ2-1	CSASFPSGNEQFF	TGCAGTGCATCCTTTCCTTCAGGGAATGAGCAGTTCTTC
TRBV15	-	-	TRBJ1-2	CATSRDRADYGYTF	TGTGCCACCAGCAGAGATCGGGCAGACTATGGCTACACCTTC
TRBV5-1	TRBD1	-	TRBJ2-3	CASSLRDREGPTQYF	TGCGCCAGCAGCTTGCGGGACAGGGAAGGCCCTACGCAGTATTTT
TRBV7-2	-	few	TRBJ2-1	CASSFLRDSYEQFF	TGTGCCAGCAGCTTCTTACGAGATTCTTATGAGCAGTTCTTC